This T cell receptor beta chain was obtained from a study of cytomegalovirus exposure and HLA in healthy donors. Study observations and caveats: Altogether, 160 or so TCR beta chains were recorded as cytomegalovirus-associated. TCR beta V- and J-gene trimming, according to a later analysis, was linked to a missense DCLRE1C variant.

It was with 60 Vbeta and 13 Jbeta primers that the PCR ran. Profiling relied on immunoSEQ multiplex PCR, and the TCRdb table lists in-frame clones only, not all of them. In the table there are more than 95,000 clones, around 84% of which are singletons. About this clone itself: Antigen unknown.

This CDR3 is built from 14 residues. The germline V gene encodes CDR1 SGHTS and CDR2 YDEGEE. V was cut by 1 base and J by 8 bases, with 13 bases left in between. The chain links TRBV5-8 to TRBJ2-1; possibly TRBD1 for D (6 bases). The sample taken for sequencing was PBMCs. The TCR comes from a man between 18 and 29 years old in good health and CMV-seronegative. CDR3 loop: CASSLTGTTYEQFF. The CDR3 DNA reads as TGTGCCAGCAGCTTGACTGGGACAACCTATGAGCAGTTCTTC.